This T cell receptor beta chain was documented in a study of technical replicates of blood from a handful of donors. Germline lookup yields CDR1 SQVTM and CDR2 ANQGSEA. This CDR3 has 11 amino acids. Method: immunoSEQ multiplex PCR; TCRdb's copy keeps in-frame clones and lacks some. The sample consists of 12,000 or so clones, 60% to 85% of them appearing once. Comments on this clone: At one of its ends the junction is not consistent with the germline gene, which may arise from a read error.

Sequencing was done on a sample of PBMCs. The genes are TRBV29-1 and TRBJ2-7; D is unclear. The sequence came from a human donor in good health. The CDR3 here is CSFDNSYEQYF. The CDR3 region has the DNA TGCAGCTTTGACAATTCCTACGAGCAGTACTTC.